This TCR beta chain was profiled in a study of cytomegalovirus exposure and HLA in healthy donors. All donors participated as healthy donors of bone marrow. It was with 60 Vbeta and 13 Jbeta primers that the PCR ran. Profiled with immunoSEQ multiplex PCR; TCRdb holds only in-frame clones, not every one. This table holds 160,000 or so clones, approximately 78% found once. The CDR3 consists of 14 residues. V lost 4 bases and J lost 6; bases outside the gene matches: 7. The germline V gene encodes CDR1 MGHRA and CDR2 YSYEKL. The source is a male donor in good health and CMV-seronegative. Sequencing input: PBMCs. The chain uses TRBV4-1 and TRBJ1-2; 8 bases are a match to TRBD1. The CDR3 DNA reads TGCGCCAGCAGCCCTTCGGGACAGGAGAATGGCTACACCTTC. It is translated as CASSPSGQENGYTF.